The 17 T cell receptor beta chains below come from one sample, sequenced in a study of beta chain features in type 1 diabetes. The study reverse transcribed the entire isolated RNA, so it sequenced expressed TCRB transcripts. Data came from immunoSEQ multiplex PCR; TCRdb stores just in-frame clones and leaves some out. The sample yields about 160,000 clones, approximately 8.1% seen once. Study results and caveats: There was a moderate but significant shortening of TCRB CDR3s in all four CD4+ subsets of Type 1 diabetes patients.

These receptors' antigens are unknown. Sequencing was carried out using central memory CD4+ T cells from blood. Every receptor here comes from a young man with type 1 diabetes.

In this sample, this clone turned up a few times. This chain uses TRBV30 with TRBJ1-4; TRBD1 matches at 7 bases. J gave up 7 bases and V 5 bases, and 7 bases lay outside the gene matches. The CDR3 is 13 residues long. The germline V gene has CDR1 GTSNPN and CDR2 SVGIG (reference sequence). The DNA for the CDR3 is TGTGCCTGGGATAGACAGGGCGGTGAAAAACTGTTTTTT. Amino acid sequence: CAWDRQGGEKLFF.

In its sample, this clone was seen a few times. V is TRBV28 and J is TRBJ1-6; D ambiguous. Germline V gene data show CDR1 as MDHEN and CDR2 as SYDVKM. The V end lost 5 bases, the J end lost 4 bases, and 6 bases lay between the germline ends. The CDR3 length is 13 residues. CDR3 in DNA: TGTGCCAGCAGTCCCCCTTATAATTCACCCCTCCACTTT. It specifies CASSPPYNSPLHF.

V is TRBV29-1 and J is TRBJ2-7; 8 bases are shared with TRBD2. In germline, CDR1 is SQVTM, CDR2 ANQGSEA. V lost 4 bases, J lost 6 bases, and 11 bases stayed unmatched. The CDR3 totals 14 residues. Here the CDR3 reads CSVVVGGRPGEQYF. CDR3 DNA sequence: TGCAGCGTTGTTGTTGGCGGGAGGCCGGGCGAGCAGTACTTC.

This clone occurred a few times. This CDR3 is CAWGVGGETQYF. The CDR3 DNA is TGTGCCTGGGGGGTAGGGGGAGAGACCCAGTACTTC. V and J are TRBV30 and TRBJ2-5; D possibly corresponds to TRBD1 (6 bases). The germline V gene has CDR1 GTSNPN and CDR2 SVGIG (reference sequence). This CDR3 has 12 amino acids. Trimming stripped 5 bases from V and 4 bases from J, with 11 bases between.

This clone showed up just a few times. The chain couples TRBV19 to TRBJ2-6, with D possibly being TRBD1 (5 bases). Germline V gene lookup returns CDR1 LNHDA and CDR2 SQIVND (reference sequence). The CDR3 length is 14 residues. The V gene lost 5 bases and the J gene lost 2 bases, with 7 bases spanning the gap. For the CDR3, the DNA is TGTGCCAGTAGTCTCAGGGCTGGGGCCAACGTCCTGACTTTC. This gives the protein CASSLRAGANVLTF.

V usage is TRBV2 and J usage is TRBJ2-5, with D perhaps TRBD1 (5 bases). The V and J ends lost 0 bases and 1 base respectively, with 12 bases between them. CDR3 length equals 16 residues. CDR1 and CDR2 (germline): SNHLY, FYNNEI. The CDR3 reads CASSEAVSTGQETQYF. In DNA form, the CDR3 reads TGTGCCAGCAGTGAAGCCGTTAGTACAGGCCAAGAGACCCAGTACTTC.

This clone was counted between two and nine times. The rearrangement uses TRBV15 and TRBJ2-3, with a possible D match to TRBD1 (6 bases). With 1 base removed from V and 1 base from J, the gap between germline ends came to 12 bases. In germline, CDR1 is LNHNV, CDR2 YYDKDF (reference sequence). The CDR3 spans 16 residues. For the CDR3, the DNA is TGTGCCACCAGCAGAGGGACAGCGTACCGCACAGATACGCAGTATTTT. Translation gives CATSRGTAYRTDTQYF.

This clone was counted between two and nine times. This chain connects TRBV9 to TRBJ2-5; no clear D gene. The CDR3 is made up of 15 amino acids. The germline V and J ends were trimmed by 4 bases and 2 bases, with 15 bases remaining between them. Germline V gene data show CDR1 as SGDLS and CDR2 as YYNGEE. This chain's CDR3 is CASSTSPTSQETQYF. The CDR3 nucleotides read TGTGCCAGCAGCACTTCCCCGACATCACAAGAGACCCAGTACTTC.

This clone was counted a few times. The J gene is TRBJ2-5, the V gene TRBV5-1, with D perhaps matching TRBD1 (5 bases). CDR3 length: 14 amino acids. Germline V gene sequence: CDR1 SGHRS, CDR2 YFSETQ. Between the trimmed V and J ends, which lost 5 bases and 1 base, there was a span of 12 bases. CDR3 nucleotides: TGCGCCAGCAGTTTCGACAGTGCCCAAGAGACCCAGTACTTC. This gives the protein CASSFDSAQETQYF.

The rearrangement joins TRBV6-5 to TRBJ1-1; D unclear. Per the germline V gene, CDR1 is MNHEY and CDR2 is SVGAGI. Trimming removed 6 bases from V and 0 bases from J, with 8 bases in between. The CDR3 is 13 amino acids. The CDR3 sequence is CASSLLMNTEAFF. CDR3 coding DNA: TGTGCCAGCAGCCTACTCATGAACACTGAAGCTTTCTTT.

This clone was detected only a few times. This sequence joins TRBV7-9 and TRBJ2-5; possibly TRBD1 for D (6 bases). CDR1 and CDR2 from the germline V gene are SEHNR and FQNEAQ (reference sequence). The length of the CDR3 is 14 residues. Trimming cost V 7 bases and J 2 bases, with 14 bases left between them. The CDR3 here is CASKGVVGQETQYF. The CDR3 DNA reads TGTGCCAGCAAGGGGGTGGTTGGGCAAGAGACCCAGTACTTC.

This clone was detected a few times. V and J are TRBV18 and TRBJ1-2; unclear D gene. This CDR3 contains 15 residues. V was trimmed by 1 base and J by 0 bases, leaving 9 bases between them. CDR1 and CDR2 from the germline V gene are KGHSH and LQKENI. CDR3 loop: CASSPRAETNYGYTF. As DNA, the CDR3 is TGTGCCAGCTCACCACGTGCGGAGACTAACTATGGCTACACCTTC.

The gene calls are TRBV5-1 and TRBJ1-1; possible D gene TRBD1, 5 bases. The CDR3 loop spans 16 amino acids. The germline CDR1 and CDR2 sequences are SGHRS and YFSETQ. Trimming shortened V by 1 base and J by 0 bases, and 13 bases separated the two germline ends. CDR3 bases: TGCGCCAGCAGCTTGAGGGGTGACCTTCTGAACACTGAAGCTTTCTTT. Its translation is CASSLRGDLLNTEAFF.

The chain joins TRBV30 to TRBJ2-3, with 7 bases aligning to TRBD2. The CDR3 runs to 14 residues. Germline V CDR1 and CDR2: GTSNPN, SVGIG (reference sequence). Germline trimming cut 8 bases from V and 6 bases from J; bases unmatched to any gene: 14. The chain's CDR3 is CARTSGGGRDTQYF. In DNA form, the CDR3 reads TGTGCCCGGACGTCGGGGGGAGGGCGGGATACGCAGTATTTT.

V is TRBV7-2 and J is TRBJ2-7; a weak D match, TRBD2 (5 bases). V was cut by 3 bases and J by 0 bases, with 12 bases left in between. The CDR3 totals 15 residues. Germline CDR1 is SGHTA and CDR2 is FQGNSA. CDR3: CASSFLTGSSYEQYF. The DNA of the CDR3 is TGTGCCAGCAGCTTCCTGACGGGAAGCTCCTACGAGCAGTACTTC.

The rearrangement uses TRBV23-1 and TRBJ1-5; no clear D. TRBV23-1 counts as an open reading frame of uncertain function. V lost 0 bases, J lost 1 base, and 7 bases lay in between. The CDR3 has 15 amino acids. This CDR3 reads CASSQSLHSNQPQHF. The CDR3 DNA is TGCGCCAGCAGTCAATCCTTACACAGCAATCAGCCCCAGCATTTT.

V and J are TRBV25-1 and TRBJ2-5; 10 positions match TRBD1. The CDR3 contains 16 residues. Germline assignment: CDR1 MGHDK and CDR2 SYGVNS. The J segment lost 5 bases and the V segment lost 1 base, leaving 7 bases of the junction unmatched. CDR3 residues: CASSEFKGQGRETQYF. CDR3 nucleotide sequence: TGTGCCAGCAGTGAATTTAAGGGACAGGGGCGGGAGACCCAGTACTTC.